This T cell receptor beta chain originates from a study of long-term antiretroviral therapy in people with HIV. Trimming removed 4 bases at V and 4 bases at J, with 10 bases between. The CDR3 is 12 residues long. CDR1 and CDR2 from the germline V gene are SQVTM and ANQGSEA. At survey level, the immunoSEQ assay was run in its v3.0 version. TCRdb keeps only in-frame clones here, not all; method: immunoSEQ multiplex PCR. Among roughly 23,000 clones listed, approximately 80% were seen once. The rearrangement joins TRBV29-1 to TRBJ1-1, with D possibly matching TRBD1 (6 bases). The sequence derives from a man between 18 and 35 years old with HIV. The sample here was unsorted PBMCs, taken 0.1 years before starting antiretroviral therapy. CDR3 nucleotides: TGCAGCGTTGCAGGGGCTGGCACTGAAGCTTTCTTT. It yields the protein CSVAGAGTEAFF.